One sample yielded the 14 T cell receptor beta chains listed below, sequenced in a study of monozygotic twins with inflammatory bowel disease (dated by TCRdb to about 2019). The receptor library was made with 5' RACE. The listed sequencing device is Illumina HiSeq 2500. TCRdb reprocessed the reads and lists each CDR3 protein sequence as a single entry, with no DNA. This sample's listing comprises about 350,000 distinct CDR3 sequences. Around 2% of the sample goes to the ten largest clones. Sequencing was carried out using blood. The receptors were sampled from a human donor with ulcerative colitis or Crohn's disease, or a healthy co-twin of an affected twin (not recorded which).

V gene TRBV7-3 combines with J gene TRBJ2-1; the TCRdb call, TRBD1, lacks DNA for checking. Looked up from germline, CDR1 is SGHTA and CDR2 is FQGTGA. This CDR3 has 17 amino acids. CDR3 in amino acids: CASSLTIDPSLDNEQFF. Using reference TRBV7-3 and TRBJ2-1 for the parts outside the CDR3, the full variable domain is GAGVSQTPSNKVTEKGKYVELRCDPISGHTALYWYRQSLGQGPEFLIYFQGTGAADDSGLPNDRFFAVRPEGSVSTLKIQRTERGDSAVYLCASSLTIDPSLDNEQFFGPGTRLTVL.

The chain couples TRBV5-1 to TRBJ2-7; TCRdb outputs TRBD1, but without DNA this stays unchecked. CDR3 size: 15 residues. CDR1 is SGHRS, CDR2 YFSETQ, per germline. CDR3 loop: CASSLGYQGWYEQYF.

The CDR3 loop reads CASSQDHSGLAGGGYEQYF. This chain connects TRBV3-1 to TRBJ2-7; TCRdb's D gene call, TRBD2, goes unchecked for lack of DNA. CDR3 size: 19 residues. CDR1 and CDR2 (germline): LGHDT, YNNKEL (reference sequence).

This chain uses TRBV5-6 with TRBJ2-2; TCRdb reports TRBD2, a call that lacks DNA to check it against. The CDR3 spans 17 residues. The germline gives CDR1 SGHDT, CDR2 YYEEEE. The CDR3 reads CASSLAYSGTNTGELFF.

The chain is built from TRBV7-2 and TRBJ1-1; TCRdb returns TRBD1, unconfirmable since there is no DNA. CDR1 is SGHTA, CDR2 FQGNSA, per germline. The CDR3 length is 14 residues. CDR3: CASSFLSQGTEAFF.

The V call is TRBV7-2, the J call TRBJ2-1; TCRdb reports TRBD1, a call that lacks DNA to check it against. Germline CDR1 SGHTA, CDR2 FQGNSA. CDR3 length: 14 amino acids. The CDR3 protein is CASSYFDTGNEQFF. Complete variable domain (other parts from reference TRBV7-2 and TRBJ2-1): GAGVSQSPSNKVTEKGKDVELRCDPISGHTALYWYRQSLGQGLEFLIYFQGNSAPDKSGLPSDRFSAERTGGSVSTLTIQRTQQEDSAVYLCASSYFDTGNEQFFGPGTRLTVL.

The chain recombines TRBV15 with TRBJ2-7. The CDR3 is 12 residues long. CDR1 is LNHNV, CDR2 YYDKDF, per germline (reference sequence). CDR3 protein: CATSRDNGVQYF. Filled out from reference TRBV15 and TRBJ2-7, the complete variable domain reads DAMVIQNPRYQVTQFGKPVTLSCSQTLNHNVMYWYQQKSSQAPKLLFHYYDKDFNNEADTPDNFQSRRPNTSFCFLDIRSPGLGDTAMYLCATSRDNGVQYFGPGTRLTVT.

The chain combines TRBV5-1 with TRBJ1-3. CDR1 SGHRS and CDR2 YFSETQ come from the germline V gene. CDR3 size: 17 residues. The CDR3 is CASSLGLVWGAGNTIYF.

The chain is built from TRBV19 and TRBJ1-2; TCRdb names TRBD1, which stays unverified in the absence of DNA. This CDR3 spans 16 amino acids. The germline CDR1 and CDR2 sequences are LNHDA and SQIVND (reference sequence). The CDR3 loop is CASSSGGQGKNYGYTF.

The chain employs TRBV20-1 and TRBJ2-1. CDR1 DFQATT and CDR2 SNEGSKA come from the germline V gene (reference sequence). CDR3 length: 15 amino acids. Here the CDR3 reads CSAEGLPSSYNEQFF.

The V call is TRBV15, the J call TRBJ2-1. There are 12 residues in the CDR3. Germline assignment: CDR1 LNHNV and CDR2 YYDKDF (reference sequence). This chain's CDR3 is CATLGLYNEQFF.

This sequence joins TRBV11-2 and TRBJ1-5; lacking DNA, the TRBD1 call made by TCRdb goes unchecked. Per germline, CDR1 SGHAT and CDR2 FQNNGV. This CDR3 spans 16 amino acids. The CDR3 sequence: CASSSTRGPRGQPQHF.

This CDR3 reads CASSEEAGGFGYNEQFF. The J gene is TRBJ2-1, the V gene TRBV2; with no DNA, the TCRdb D assignment of TRBD1 cannot be verified. This CDR3 is built from 17 residues. CDR1 is SNHLY, CDR2 FYNNEI, per germline.

The V gene is TRBV5-5, the J gene TRBJ2-5; TCRdb designates TRBD1, a call that cannot be tested without DNA. The CDR3 runs to 18 residues. CDR1 and CDR2 from the germline V gene are SGHKS and YYEKEE (reference sequence). The CDR3 is CASSSGLAGVNTRGTQYF.